This T cell receptor beta chain is drawn from a study of spatial heterogeneity in lung cancer. Each CDR3 protein gets one entry after TCRdb re-called the 5' RACE reads with MiXCR. This sample yields 85,000 to 100,000 distinct CDR3 sequences, of which approximately 12% are seen a single time; 35% to 45% belongs to the top ten. Time point: sample taken at primary tumor resection. Researchers sequenced whole RNA taken from tumor, nontumor lung or frozen PBMC without sorting. V was pared by 5 bases and J by 0 bases, with 11 bases between. This CDR3 has 15 amino acids. Germline V gene data show CDR1 as SGHTA and CDR2 as FQGNSA. Overall study findings and caveats: Ubiquitous expanded tumor TCRs were observed in blood more at resection than follow-up.

In this sample, this clonotype turned up a few times. What it recognizes is unknown. The rearrangement links TRBV7-2 to TRBJ1-5; D gene unclear. This sequence was found in a male donor with early-stage non-small cell lung cancer. The material was PBMCs, obtained at surgery. The CDR3 nucleotides are TGTGCCAGCAGCGTAGGCGGACTTAGCAATCAGCCCCAGCATTTT. Translated: CASSVGGLSNQPQHF.